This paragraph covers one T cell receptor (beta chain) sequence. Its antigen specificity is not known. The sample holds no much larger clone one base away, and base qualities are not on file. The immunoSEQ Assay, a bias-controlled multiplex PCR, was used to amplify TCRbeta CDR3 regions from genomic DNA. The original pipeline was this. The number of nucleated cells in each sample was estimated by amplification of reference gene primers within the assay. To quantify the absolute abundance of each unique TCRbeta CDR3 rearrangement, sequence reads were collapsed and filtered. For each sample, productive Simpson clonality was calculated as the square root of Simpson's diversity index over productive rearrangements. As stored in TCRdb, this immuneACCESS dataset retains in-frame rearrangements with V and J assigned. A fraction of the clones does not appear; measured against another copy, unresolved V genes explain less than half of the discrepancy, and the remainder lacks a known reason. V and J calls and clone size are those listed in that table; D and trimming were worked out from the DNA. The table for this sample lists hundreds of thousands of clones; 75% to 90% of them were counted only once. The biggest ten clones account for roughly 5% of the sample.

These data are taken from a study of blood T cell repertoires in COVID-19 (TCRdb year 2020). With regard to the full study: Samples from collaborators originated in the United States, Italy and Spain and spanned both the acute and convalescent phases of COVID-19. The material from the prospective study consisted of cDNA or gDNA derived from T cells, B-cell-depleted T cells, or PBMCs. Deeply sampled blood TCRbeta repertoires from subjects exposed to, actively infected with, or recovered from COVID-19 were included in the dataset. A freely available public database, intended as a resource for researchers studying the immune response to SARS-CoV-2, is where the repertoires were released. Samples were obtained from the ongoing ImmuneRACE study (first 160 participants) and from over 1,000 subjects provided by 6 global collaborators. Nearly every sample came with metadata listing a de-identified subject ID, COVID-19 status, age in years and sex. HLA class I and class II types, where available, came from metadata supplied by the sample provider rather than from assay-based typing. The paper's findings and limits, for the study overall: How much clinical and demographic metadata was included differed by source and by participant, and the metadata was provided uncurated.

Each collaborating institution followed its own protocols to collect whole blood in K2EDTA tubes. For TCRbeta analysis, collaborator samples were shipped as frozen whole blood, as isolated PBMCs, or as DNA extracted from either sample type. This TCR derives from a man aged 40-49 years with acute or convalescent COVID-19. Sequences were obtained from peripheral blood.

The nucleotide sequence is TGTGCCAGCAGTGATCTCGGGTCGGGCACAGATACGCAGTATTTT. It codes for CASSDLGSGTDTQYF. The sequence is built from TRBV2 and TRBJ2-3; the D gene is unclear. The CDR3 runs 15 residues from the cysteine to the phenylalanine. This entry keeps only the CDR3 DNA: 45 bases, framed from base 1. CDR1 and CDR2 (SNHLY, FYNNEI) derive from the germline V gene. V and J are truncated by 3 bases and 1 base respectively, leaving an intervening sequence of 11 bases.